This T cell receptor (beta chain) was recovered during a study of a mutant IDH1 vaccine in newly diagnosed glioma. TCRdb's copy holds only in-frame clones and misses some; the assay was immunoSEQ multiplex PCR. The repertoire holds approximately 57,000 clones, with about 81% as singletons. Time point specified: week 23, last vaccination. A 20-mer mutant IDH1 peptide at 300 ug was injected subcutaneously with topical imiquimod. The CDR3 has 15 amino acids. Unmatched junction bases numbered 6, after V lost 4 bases and J lost 5 bases. Germline values: CDR1 SEHNR, CDR2 FQNEAQ (reference sequence). Worth noting for this clone: Antigen unknown.

The chain couples TRBV7-9 to TRBJ1-5, with TRBD1 matching over 9 bases. The sample in question was PBMCs, obtained from a glioma patient whose treatment included an IDH1 peptide vaccine. The receptor was derived from a woman in her thirties or forties with glioma. Some clones in this sample may be carry-over from other donors' samples. CDR3 amino acids: CASSSGQGYDQPQHF. The CDR3 nucleotides are TGTGCCAGCAGCTCAGGACAGGGGTATGATCAGCCCCAGCATTTT.